The 19 T cell receptor beta chains below come from one sample, sequenced in a study of shared clonotypes between healthy human individuals. Measured with immunoSEQ multiplex PCR; TCRdb has only the in-frame clones, and not every one. The top ten clones hold approximately 12% of a sample with 450,000 to 500,000 clones, 60% to 85% of them seen once. Sequencing was performed on PBMCs. Source of these receptors: a woman in her 40s in good health. Some clones in this sample may be carry-over from other donors' samples.

The V gene is TRBV6-5, the J gene TRBJ1-5, with D unresolved. This CDR3 has 14 residues. V lost 0 bases and J lost 4, with 7 bases in between. Germline V CDR1 and CDR2: MNHEY, SVGAGI. In DNA form, the CDR3 reads TGTGCCAGCAGTTACTCTGGGCGGAATCAGCCCCAGCATTTT. Its translation: CASSYSGRNQPQHF.

This clone has only a few counts. The gene calls are TRBV9 and TRBJ2-1; possibly TRBD2 for D (5 bases). Trimming stripped 5 bases from V and 9 bases from J, with 15 bases between. This CDR3 region has 13 residues. Germline CDR1 reads SGDLS; CDR2 reads YYNGEE. This CDR3 reads CASSAGIRGEQFF. The DNA for the CDR3 is TGTGCCAGCAGTGCCGGGATACGGGGTGAGCAGTTCTTC.

The chain recombines TRBV18 with TRBJ2-6; 11 positions match TRBD2. J lost 1 base, V lost 5 bases, and 7 bases had no gene match. The CDR3 contains 18 residues. Per germline, CDR1 KGHSH and CDR2 LQKENI. This CDR3 reads CASSATSGSGSGANVLTF. DNA of the CDR3: TGTGCCAGCTCAGCAACTAGCGGGAGTGGATCTGGGGCCAACGTCCTGACTTTC.

The chain combines TRBV28 with TRBJ1-2; possibly TRBD1 for D (5 bases). This CDR3 comprises 12 residues. Per germline, CDR1 MDHEN and CDR2 SYDVKM. Trimming took 8 bases from V and 5 from J, leaving 12 bases between them. The CDR3 region has the DNA TGTGCCAGCCAGGGTCGGGGGTATGGCTACACCTTC. Its protein is CASQGRGYGYTF.

The sample holds a few counts of this clone. The chain employs TRBV19 and TRBJ2-1, with D perhaps being TRBD1 or TRBD2 (5 bases each). Per the germline V gene, CDR1 is LNHDA and CDR2 is SQIVND (reference sequence). The CDR3 has 15 amino acids. Deletions cut 4 bases from V and 0 bases from J, with 10 bases between. The CDR3: CASSRSGSSYNEQFF. The DNA for the CDR3 is TGTGCCAGTAGTAGATCAGGGAGCTCCTACAATGAGCAGTTCTTC.

This rearrangement joins TRBV6-6 to TRBJ2-7; D is uncertain. This CDR3 is built from 15 residues. Between the trimmed V and J ends, which lost 2 bases and 7 bases, there was a span of 18 bases. Germline CDR1 is MNHNY and CDR2 is SVGAGI (reference sequence). The CDR3 nucleotides are TGTGCCAGCAGTTACCGCACTTCCCCAGTTGGGGAGCAGTACTTC. It yields the protein CASSYRTSPVGEQYF.

This sequence joins TRBV19 and TRBJ1-1, with 7 bases fitting TRBD1. The germline V gene encodes CDR1 LNHDA and CDR2 SQIVND (reference sequence). Unmatched junction bases numbered 10, after V lost 6 bases and J lost 0 bases. This CDR3 region has 16 residues. The CDR3 nucleotides read TGTGCCAGTAGCTTGCTCGGGACAGCGATGAACACTGAAGCTTTCTTT. Protein sequence: CASSLLGTAMNTEAFF.

This rearrangement joins TRBV7-9 to TRBJ2-7; 7 bases agree with TRBD1. The CDR3 is 14 residues long. Per the germline V gene, CDR1 is SEHNR and CDR2 is FQNEAQ (reference sequence). The V segment lost 5 bases and the J segment 4 bases; nucleotides outside the gene matches: 8. Here the CDR3 reads CASSPDRVKYEQYF. CDR3 sequence (DNA): TGTGCCAGCAGCCCCGACAGGGTTAAGTACGAGCAGTACTTC.

The sample holds a few counts of this clone. The chain employs TRBV10-2 and TRBJ2-5; D tentatively fits TRBD1 or TRBD2 (5 bases each). The J call may be mistaken, given a closer DNA end match to TRBJ2-7. CDR1 and CDR2 (germline): WSHSY, SAAADI. CDR3 length: 12 amino acids. The CDR3 nucleotides read TGCGCCAGCACCGAGGGGTTGTACGAGCAGTACTTC. This translates into CASTEGLYEQYF.

The chain couples TRBV5-6 to TRBJ2-1; TRBD2 matches at 7 bases. The CDR3 consists of 14 residues. With V trimmed by 6 bases and J by 9 bases, 12 bases remained unmatched. From germline, CDR1 is SGHDT and CDR2 YYEEEE. DNA of the CDR3: TGTGCCAGCATTCCCTCGGGGGGAGTAGCTGAGCAGTTCTTC. It codes for CASIPSGGVAEQFF.

The V call is TRBV11-3, the J call TRBJ2-1; 9 bases are a match to TRBD2. The length of the CDR3 is 16 residues. J was trimmed by 2 bases and V by 1 base; bases with no gene match: 3. The germline V gene encodes CDR1 SGHNT and CDR2 YENEEA. CDR3 in amino acids: CASSLVAGGTYNEQFF. The CDR3 nucleotides are TGTGCCAGCAGCTTAGTTGCGGGAGGGACCTACAATGAGCAGTTCTTC.

This rearrangement joins TRBV6-1 to TRBJ1-2, with 8 positions matching TRBD1. Germline V gene lookup returns CDR1 MNHNS and CDR2 SASEGT. V shed 3 bases and J 4 bases; nucleotides not matched to a gene: 13. There are 17 residues in the CDR3. The DNA of the CDR3 is TGTGCCAGCAGTGAGGGAATGGTACAGGGGGGAGGCTATGGCTACACCTTC. Amino acid sequence: CASSEGMVQGGGYGYTF.

This chain links TRBV2 with TRBJ1-2, with 9 positions matching TRBD1. The CDR3 consists of 14 residues. Germline V gives CDR1 SNHLY, CDR2 FYNNEI. J lost 12 bases, V lost 4 bases, and 12 bases had no gene match. The CDR3 region has the DNA TGTGCCAGCAGTGTACGGGGACAGGGACGTATCGACACCTTC. Residues: CASSVRGQGRIDTF.

Points on this clone: A far larger clone is off by one base, so a read error is likely. The V call is TRBV7-9, the J call TRBJ1-1; D is unclear. The CDR3 is 13 residues long. The germline V gene has CDR1 SEHNR and CDR2 FQNEAQ (reference sequence). Here the CDR3 DNA reads TGTGCCAGCAGCTTAGGTGTGAACACTGTAGCTTTCTTT. Protein: CASSLGVNTVAFF.

This clone was counted ten times or more. The sample carries other DNA sequences with the same CDR3. The chain links TRBV30 to TRBJ1-2; 9 nucleotides line up with TRBD1. Unmatched junction bases numbered 4, after V lost 1 base and J lost 4 bases. The CDR3 loop spans 14 amino acids. Germline values: CDR1 GTSNPN, CDR2 SVGIG (reference sequence). The DNA for the CDR3 is TGTGCCTGGAGTGGAGACAGGGGGTTCTATGGCTACACCTTC. Translating it yields CAWSGDRGFYGYTF.

As regards this clone: The same CDR3 is also encoded by other DNA sequences in this sample. The chain employs TRBV18 and TRBJ2-2; no firm D call. The CDR3 runs to 12 residues. V was cut by 0 bases and J by 4 bases, with 0 bases left in between. The germline gives CDR1 KGHSH, CDR2 LQKENI. CDR3 nucleotide sequence: TGTGCCAGCTCACCACCCACCGGGGAGCTGTTTTTT. Translation: CASSPPTGELFF. Full variable domain (rest looked up from reference TRBV18 and TRBJ2-2): NAGVMQNPRHLVRRRGQEARLRCSPMKGHSHVYWYRQLPEEGLKFMVYLQKENIIDESGMPKERFSAEFPKEGPSILRIQQVVRGDSAAYFCASSPPTGELFFGEGSRLTVL.

V gene TRBV6-1 combines with J gene TRBJ2-5; maybe TRBD2 (6 bases). V lost 1 base and J 5 bases, leaving 14 bases between the germline ends. The CDR3 spans 15 residues. From germline, CDR1 is MNHNS and CDR2 SASEGT. The DNA of the CDR3 is TGTGCCAGCAGTGAAGAGGGCGGGGTCTGGGAGACCCAGTACTTC. Amino acids: CASSEEGGVWETQYF.

In regard to this clone: Other DNA sequences of this sample code for an identical CDR3. This chain uses TRBV5-1 with TRBJ2-1, with D possibly being TRBD1 or TRBD2 (5 bases each). Trimming left V 1 base short and J 4 bases short, with 12 bases between. Looked up from germline, CDR1 is SGHRS and CDR2 is YFSETQ. The length of the CDR3 is 15 residues. CDR3 DNA: TGCGCCAGCAGCTTGCGTCAGGGACCTTACAATGAGCAGTTCTTC. It yields the protein CASSLRQGPYNEQFF.

The chain couples TRBV2 to TRBJ1-2; D not resolved. V shed 5 bases and J shed 3 bases, with 7 bases lying between them. The CDR3 length is 12 residues. Germline assignment: CDR1 SNHLY and CDR2 FYNNEI. The CDR3 DNA follows: TGTGCCAGCAGTACTGAGTACTATGGCTACACCTTC. Protein: CASSTEYYGYTF.